This TCR beta chain was recorded in a study of shared clonotypes between healthy human individuals. Study outcomes and limitations: Naive subsets, compared against memory subsets, generally had larger estimated richness values. Genetic and exposure-history diversity was limited by the small donor number. Generation probability values for non-shared clonotypes were lower than those for clonotypes shared by all four donors.

CDR1 is SNHLY and CDR2 is FYNNEI in the germline V gene. Unmatched junction bases numbered 19, after V lost 3 bases and J lost 8 bases. The CDR3 sequence is 19 residues long. A remark on this clone: Its antigen is currently unknown.

This table comes from immunoSEQ multiplex PCR, and its TCRdb copy is limited to in-frame clones, with some not included. The sample holds about 2.1 million clones, 90% to 95% seen once. Naivety among CD8 cells was defined by CD45RO negativity and positive CCR7 selection, thereby excluding terminally differentiated effector memory CD45RA+ cells. The study drew all its donors from Caucasian adults living in Nashville, Tennessee. The clonotype originates from a man aged 18 to 35 in good health. Some clones in this sample may be carry-over from other donors' samples. Sequences were obtained from naive CD8+ T cells from PBMCs. J is TRBJ2-1 and V is TRBV2, with TRBD2 matching 10 bases. CDR3 region: CASSDWGSVQASGSHEQFF. DNA for the CDR3: TGTGCCAGCAGTGATTGGGGTTCTGTTCAGGCTAGCGGGAGCCATGAGCAGTTCTTC. Looking up the rest from reference TRBV2 and TRBJ2-1 gives the full variable domain: EPEVTQTPSHQVTQMGQEVILRCVPISNHLYFYWYRQILGQKVEFLVSFYNNEISEKSEIFDDQFSVERPDGSNFTLKIRSTKLEDSAMYFCASSDWGSVQASGSHEQFFGPGTRLTVL.